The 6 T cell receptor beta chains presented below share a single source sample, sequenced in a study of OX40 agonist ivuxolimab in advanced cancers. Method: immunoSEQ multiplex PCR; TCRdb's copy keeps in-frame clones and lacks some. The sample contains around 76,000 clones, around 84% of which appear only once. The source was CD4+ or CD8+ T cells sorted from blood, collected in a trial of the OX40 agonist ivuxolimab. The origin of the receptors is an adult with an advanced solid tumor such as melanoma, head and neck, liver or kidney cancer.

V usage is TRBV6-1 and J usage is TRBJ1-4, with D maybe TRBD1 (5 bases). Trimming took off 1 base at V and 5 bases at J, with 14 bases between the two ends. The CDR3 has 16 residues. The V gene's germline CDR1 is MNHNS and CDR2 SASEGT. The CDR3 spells CASSEVGDGRNEKLFF. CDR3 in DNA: TGTGCCAGCAGTGAAGTGGGGGACGGACGGAATGAAAAACTGTTTTTT.

CDR3 region: CASSQPGQGTSPLHF. CDR3 in DNA: TGTGCCAGCAGCCAGCCAGGACAGGGGACTTCACCCCTCCACTTT. The chain is built from TRBV14 and TRBJ1-6, with TRBD1 matching over 9 bases. Per the germline V gene, CDR1 is SGHDN and CDR2 is FVKESK. The CDR3 runs to 15 residues. Unmatched junction bases numbered 6, after V lost 3 bases and J lost 9 bases. Full variable domain (missing parts from reference TRBV14 and TRBJ1-6): EAGVTQFPSHSVIEKGQTVTLRCDPISGHDNLYWYRRVMGKEIKFLLHFVKESKQDESGMPNNRFLAERTGGTYSTLKVQPAELEDSGVYFCASSQPGQGTSPLHFGNGTRLTVT.

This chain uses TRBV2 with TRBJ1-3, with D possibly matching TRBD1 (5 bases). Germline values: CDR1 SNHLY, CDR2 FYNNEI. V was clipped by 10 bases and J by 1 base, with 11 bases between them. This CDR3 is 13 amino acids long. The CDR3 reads CAKTQGSGNTIYF. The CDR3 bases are TGTGCCAAAACTCAGGGATCTGGAAACACCATATATTTT.

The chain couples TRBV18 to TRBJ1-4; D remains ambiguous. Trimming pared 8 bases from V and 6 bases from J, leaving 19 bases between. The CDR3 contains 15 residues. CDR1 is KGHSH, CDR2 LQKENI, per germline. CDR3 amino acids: CASTSKGVRDEKLFF. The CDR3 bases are TGTGCCAGCACTTCAAAAGGTGTGAGGGATGAAAAACTGTTTTTT.

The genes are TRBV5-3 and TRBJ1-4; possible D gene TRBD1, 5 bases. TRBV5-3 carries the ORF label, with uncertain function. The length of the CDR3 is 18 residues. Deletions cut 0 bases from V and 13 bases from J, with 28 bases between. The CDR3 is CARSLGESGPHLHGGLFF. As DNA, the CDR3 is TGTGCCAGAAGCTTGGGGGAGTCAGGGCCCCACCTTCATGGGGGACTGTTTTTT.

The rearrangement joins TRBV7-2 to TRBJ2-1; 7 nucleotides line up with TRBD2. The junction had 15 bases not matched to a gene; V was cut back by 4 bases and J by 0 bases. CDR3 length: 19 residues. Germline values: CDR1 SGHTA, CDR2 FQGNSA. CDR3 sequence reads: CASSSSTPSGFYSYNEQFF. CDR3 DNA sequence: TGTGCCAGCAGCTCCTCCACCCCTAGCGGTTTTTACTCCTACAATGAGCAGTTCTTC.